This entry features one T cell receptor (beta chain) sequence. The sample is drawn from a study of blood T cell repertoires in COVID-19. Looking at the study overall: PBMCs, B-cell-depleted T cells, or T cells provided the cDNA or gDNA that made up the material.

Either two negative PCRs, clearance, or symptom resolution qualified Cohort 3 donors as recovered. The CDR3 contains 15 residues. V lost 4 bases and J lost 3; bases outside the gene matches: 8. Germline CDR1 PRHDT, CDR2 FYEKMQ (reference sequence). The protocol was immunoSEQ multiplex PCR, while the TCRdb copy is restricted to in-frame clones and leaves out a portion. The repertoire holds some 370,000 clones, with about four fifths as singletons. J is TRBJ1-2 and V is TRBV13; 7 bases align to TRBD1. The source material was PBMCs or T cells enriched from blood (not recorded which). The receptor comes from a woman in her forties or fifties who had recovered from COVID-19. The DNA of the CDR3 is TGTGCCAGCAGCTCCAGGGACAGTGGGTACTATGGCTACACCTTC. Protein: CASSSRDSGYYGYTF. Supplemented by reference TRBV13 and TRBJ1-2, the full variable domain reads AAGVIQSPRHLIKEKRETATLKCYPIPRHDTVYWYQQGPGQDPQFLISFYEKMQSDKGSIPDRFSAQQFSDYHSELNMSSLELGDSALYFCASSSRDSGYYGYTFGSGTRLTVV.